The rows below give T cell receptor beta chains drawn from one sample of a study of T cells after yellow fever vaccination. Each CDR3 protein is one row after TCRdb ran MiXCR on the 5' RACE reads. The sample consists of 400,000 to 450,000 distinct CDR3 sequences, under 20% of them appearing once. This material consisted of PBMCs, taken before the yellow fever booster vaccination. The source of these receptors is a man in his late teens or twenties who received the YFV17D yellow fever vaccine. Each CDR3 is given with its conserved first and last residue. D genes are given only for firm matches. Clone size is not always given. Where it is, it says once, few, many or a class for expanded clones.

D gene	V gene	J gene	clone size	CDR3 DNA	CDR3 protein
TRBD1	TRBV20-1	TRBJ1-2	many	TGCAGTACCTGGAGGGGACAGAGAACCGGAGGCTACACCTTC	CSTWRGQRTGGYTF
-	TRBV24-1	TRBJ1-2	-	TGTGCCACCAGTGACGCAGGAACAAACTATGGCTACACCTTC	CATSDAGTNYGYTF
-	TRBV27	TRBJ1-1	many	TGTGCCAGCGGGGCCCTAGGACCGTCTGGGGCTTTCTTT	CASGALGPSGAFF
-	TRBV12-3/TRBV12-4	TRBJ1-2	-	TGTGCCAGCAGGTTGGGGGCCAACTATGGCTACACCTTC	CASRLGANYGYTF
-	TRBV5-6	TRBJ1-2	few	TGTGCCAGCAGAGGGACTTTCTATGGCTACACCTTC	CASRGTFYGYTF
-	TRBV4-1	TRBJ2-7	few	TGCGCCAGCAGCCATCGAGGGGGTGGAGAGCAGTACTTC	CASSHRGGGEQYF
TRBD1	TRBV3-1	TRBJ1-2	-	TGTGCCAGCAGCGCTCACAACAGGGGATTGCTAAATGGCTACACCTTC	CASSAHNRGLLNGYTF
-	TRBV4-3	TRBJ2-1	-	TGCGCCAGCAGCCAAGGGCGGGCAGGCAACGAGCAGTTCTTC	CASSQGRAGNEQFF
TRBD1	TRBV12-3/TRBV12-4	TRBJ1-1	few	TGTGCCAGCAGTTCACAGGGGGCTGGCACTGAAGCTTTCTTT	CASSSQGAGTEAFF
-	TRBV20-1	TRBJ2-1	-	TGCAGTGCTAGAGGACCGGGGAGAGATGAGCAGTTCTTC	CSARGPGRDEQFF
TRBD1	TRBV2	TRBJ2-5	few	TGTGCGGCAGGGGGCCTAAGCCGGTACCAAGAGACCCAGTACTTC	CAAGGLSRYQETQYF
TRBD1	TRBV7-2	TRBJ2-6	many	TGTGCCAGCAGCTCAGAGGGGGCAGGGATCACTTCTGGGGCCAACGTCCTGACTTTC	CASSSEGAGITSGANVLTF
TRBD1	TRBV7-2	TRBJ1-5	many	TGTGCCAGCAGCTGGACAGGGGGCAGGAGCAATCAGCCCCAGCATTTT	CASSWTGGRSNQPQHF
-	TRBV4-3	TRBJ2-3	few	TGCGCCAGCAGCCAAGATCAGGGCACGGGGACAGATACGCAGTATTTT	CASSQDQGTGTDTQYF
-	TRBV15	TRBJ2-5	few	TGTGCCACCAGCAGAGATAACAGTCAAGAGACCCAGTACTTC	CATSRDNSQETQYF
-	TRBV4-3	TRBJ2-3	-	TGCGCCAGCAGCCCCGGTGCTAGCACAGATACGCAGTATTTT	CASSPGASTDTQYF
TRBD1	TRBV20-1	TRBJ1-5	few	TGCAGTGCCAGGGGGGGAGGAGGCAATCAGCCCCAGCATTTT	CSARGGGGNQPQHF
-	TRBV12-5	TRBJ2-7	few	TGTGCTAGTGGTTTAGACAGAGCCTACGAGCAGTACTTC	CASGLDRAYEQYF
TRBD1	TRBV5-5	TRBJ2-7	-	TGTGCCAGCAGCTCATGGACAGGGGGCCGGTACGAGCAGTACTTC	CASSSWTGGRYEQYF
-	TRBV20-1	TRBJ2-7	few	TGCAGTGCTCGTCAGAGGGACTGGGAGCAGTACTTC	CSARQRDWEQYF
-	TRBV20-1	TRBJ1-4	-	TGCAGTGCGTCAGGTGCAACTAATGAAAAACTGTTTTTT	CSASGATNEKLFF
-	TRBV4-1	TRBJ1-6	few	TGCGCCAGCAGCCCCCTCCCCTATAATTCACCCCTCCACTTT	CASSPLPYNSPLHF
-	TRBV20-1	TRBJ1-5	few	TGCAGTGCTAGAGATCATGGAGTGGGCAATCAGCCCCAGCATTTT	CSARDHGVGNQPQHF
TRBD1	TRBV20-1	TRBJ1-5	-	TGCAGTTCTAGAAAGACAGGGGCTTGGAATCAGCCCCAGCATTTT	CSSRKTGAWNQPQHF
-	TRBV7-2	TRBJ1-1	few	TGTGCCAGCAGATTAACAGGTACCCCTGAAGCTTTCTTT	CASRLTGTPEAFF
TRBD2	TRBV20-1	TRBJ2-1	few	TGCAGTGCAAGTTACGGGGGACTAGCGGGATCATACAATGAGCAGTTCTTC	CSASYGGLAGSYNEQFF
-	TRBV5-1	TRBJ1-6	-	TGCGCCAGCAGCCGAGACAGGAACCCTTCCTATTCACCCCTCCACTTT	CASSRDRNPSYSPLHF
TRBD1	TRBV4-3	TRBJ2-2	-	TGCGCCAGCACGTTCACAGGACAGGGTATCGGGGAGCTGTTTTTT	CASTFTGQGIGELFF
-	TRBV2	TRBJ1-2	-	TGTGCCACCGAACACCAGGACGGAGACTATGGCTACACCTTC	CATEHQDGDYGYTF
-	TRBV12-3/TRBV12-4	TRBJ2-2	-	TGTGCCAGCAGTTTTCAACTTCTGAACACCGGGGAGCTGTTTTTT	CASSFQLLNTGELFF
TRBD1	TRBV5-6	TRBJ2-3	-	TGTGCCAGCAGCTTACAGGGGCGATCCGCAGATACGCAGTATTTT	CASSLQGRSADTQYF
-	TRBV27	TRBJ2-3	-	TGTGCCAGCAGTTTACGGGGGTGGGGAGATACGCAGTATTTT	CASSLRGWGDTQYF
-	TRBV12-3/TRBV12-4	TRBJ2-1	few	TGTGCCAGCAGCCGGGGCCTCAATGAGCAGTTCTTC	CASSRGLNEQFF
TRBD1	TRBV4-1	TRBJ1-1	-	TGCGCCAGCAGCCAAGAAGGCCGGGACAGGGGAACTGAAGCTTTCTTT	CASSQEGRDRGTEAFF
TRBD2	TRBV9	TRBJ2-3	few	TGTGCCAGCAGCGTAGGCATAGCGGGGGTAGATACGCAGTATTTT	CASSVGIAGVDTQYF
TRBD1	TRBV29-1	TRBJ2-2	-	TGCAGCGTTTTTAACCGGGACAGGGGGCACGGGGAGCTGTTTTTT	CSVFNRDRGHGELFF
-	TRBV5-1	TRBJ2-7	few	TGCGCCAGCAGCTTGGCGGGGCTGAACGAGCAGTACTTC	CASSLAGLNEQYF
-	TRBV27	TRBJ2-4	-	TGTGCCAGCAGTACAACTCCAGGGATAGCCAAAAACATTCAGTACTTC	CASSTTPGIAKNIQYF
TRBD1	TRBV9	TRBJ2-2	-	TGTGCCAGCTGCCTCGGGTGGGGACAGGGATACTCGGGGGAGCTGTTTTTT	CASCLGWGQGYSGELFF
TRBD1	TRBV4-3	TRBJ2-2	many	TGCGCCAGCAGCCCAGCGACAGGGAGCACCGGGGAGCTGTTTTTT	CASSPATGSTGELFF
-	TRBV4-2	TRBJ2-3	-	TGTGCCAGCAGCCAAGAGCTCATCGCAGATACGCAGTATTTT	CASSQELIADTQYF
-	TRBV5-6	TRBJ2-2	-	TGTGCCAGCAGCGCAGGGGCGCCCCTGGGCACCGGGGAGCTGTTTTTT	CASSAGAPLGTGELFF
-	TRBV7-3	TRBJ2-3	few	TGTGCCAGCAGCGCCACCGGGATCACAGATACGCAGTATTTT	CASSATGITDTQYF
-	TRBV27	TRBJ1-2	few	TGTGCCAGCAGTTTAGGGCGAGGGGTAGGTGGCTACACCTTC	CASSLGRGVGGYTF
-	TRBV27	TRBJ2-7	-	TGTGCCAGCAGTCTCACTAGAGGGTTTTCCTACGAGCAGTACTTC	CASSLTRGFSYEQYF
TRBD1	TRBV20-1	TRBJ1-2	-	TGCAGTGCTAGCCCTGGGACAGGGTATGGCTACACCTTC	CSASPGTGYGYTF
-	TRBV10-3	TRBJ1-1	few	TGTGCCATCAGTGAGGGACAGCCAAACACTGAAGCTTTCTTT	CAISEGQPNTEAFF
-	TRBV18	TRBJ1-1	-	TGTGCCAGCTCACCACCGATGGGGGGAGTCACTGAAGCTTTCTTT	CASSPPMGGVTEAFF
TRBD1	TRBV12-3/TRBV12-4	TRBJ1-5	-	TGTGCCAGCAGTCAGACAGGGGTCAATCAGCCCCAGCATTTT	CASSQTGVNQPQHF
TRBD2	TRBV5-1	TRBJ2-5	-	TGCGCCAGCAGCTTCCTCAGCGGGAGCCAAGAGACCCAGTACTTC	CASSFLSGSQETQYF
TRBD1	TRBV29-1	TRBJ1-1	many	TGCAGCGTTGAGGCTTCGACAGGGGGGACTGAAGCTTTCTTT	CSVEASTGGTEAFF
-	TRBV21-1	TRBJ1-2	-	TGTGCCAGCTTCATAATGGTACGGTTATCCTATGGCTACACCTTC	CASFIMVRLSYGYTF